This is a list of T cell receptor beta chains from one sample in a study of OX40 agonist ivuxolimab in advanced cancers. Profiled with immunoSEQ multiplex PCR; TCRdb holds only in-frame clones, not every one. The sample carries 95,000 to 150,000 clones, 93% recorded once. Sequencing used CD4+ or CD8+ T cells sorted from blood, obtained in a trial of the OX40 agonist ivuxolimab. All receptors derive from an adult with an advanced solid tumor such as melanoma, head and neck, liver or kidney cancer. Both conserved end residues are part of each CDR3. The D gene is left open where the match is weak. Some rows mark clone size as missing; the rest say once, few, many or name a class of expanded clone.

D: TRBD1; J: TRBJ2-3; V: TRBV2; size: NA; DNA: TGTGCCTCCTCGGGACAGGGTCTCACAGATACGCAGTATTTT; CDR3: CASSGQGLTDTQYF
D: NA; J: TRBJ1-2; V: TRBV29-1; size: NA; DNA: TGCAGCGTTGACGACGTGATCTATGGCTACACCTTC; CDR3: CSVDDVIYGYTF
D: NA; J: TRBJ2-2; V: TRBV19; size: NA; DNA: TGTGCCAGTAGTAGTAGGGTAGCGGAAACCGGGGAGCTGTTTTTT; CDR3: CASSSRVAETGELFF
D: NA; J: TRBJ2-2; V: TRBV19; size: once; DNA: TGTGCCACCCGACAGGTCAGCACCGGGGAGCTGTTTTTT; CDR3: CATRQVSTGELFF
D: NA; J: TRBJ2-7; V: TRBV15; size: NA; DNA: TGTGCCTCCCGTAAGGGGCAGGACCCGTCCTACGAGCAGTACTTC; CDR3: CASRKGQDPSYEQYF
D: TRBD2; J: TRBJ2-5; V: TRBV7-9; size: NA; DNA: TGTGCCAGCAGCCCTACTAGCGGGAGACAAGAGACCCAGTACTTC; CDR3: CASSPTSGRQETQYF
D: TRBD1; J: TRBJ2-3; V: TRBV9; size: once; DNA: TGTGCCAGCAGCGTAGGGACAGGGGTTACAGATACGCAGTATTTT; CDR3: CASSVGTGVTDTQYF
D: TRBD1; J: TRBJ1-5; V: TRBV30; size: NA; DNA: TGTGCCTGGAGTGGTGACAGGGTTAATCAGCCCCAGCATTTT; CDR3: CAWSGDRVNQPQHF
D: NA; J: TRBJ1-1; V: TRBV7-9; size: NA; DNA: TGTGCCAGCGGAGGGAAGAACACTGAAGCTTTCTTT; CDR3: CASGGKNTEAFF
D: NA; J: TRBJ2-1; V: TRBV7-8; size: NA; DNA: TGTGCCAGCAGCTCCCTGACAGGATACAATGAGCAGTTCTTC; CDR3: CASSSLTGYNEQFF
D: NA; J: TRBJ1-3; V: TRBV21-1; size: once; DNA: TGTGCCAGCAGCCTCAAGAACTCTGGAAACACCATATATTTT; CDR3: CASSLKNSGNTIYF
D: TRBD1; J: TRBJ2-7; V: TRBV4-2; size: once; DNA: TGTGCCAGCAGCCAAGTTAATCAGGGGGACTACGAGCAGTACTTC; CDR3: CASSQVNQGDYEQYF
D: TRBD2; J: TRBJ2-7; V: TRBV28; size: NA; DNA: TGTGCCAGCAGTGCCGGGACTAGCGGTACCTACGAGCAGTACTTC; CDR3: CASSAGTSGTYEQYF
D: NA; J: TRBJ2-2; V: TRBV5-8; size: NA; DNA: TGTGCCAGCAAGATGGTCAGAAGCACCGGGGAGCTGTTTTTT; CDR3: CASKMVRSTGELFF
D: NA; J: TRBJ2-2; V: TRBV2; size: NA; DNA: TGTGCCAGCAATGGGGTGGGCAGAAACACCGGGGAGCTGTTTTTT; CDR3: CASNGVGRNTGELFF
D: NA; J: TRBJ2-4; V: TRBV2; size: NA; DNA: TGTGCCAGCAGTGAGACGGGAGCACACATTCAGTACTTC; CDR3: CASSETGAHIQYF
D: NA; J: TRBJ1-1; V: TRBV28; size: few; DNA: TGTGCCAGCAGTTTAATTGTCACTGAAGCTTTCTTT; CDR3: CASSLIVTEAFF
D: NA; J: TRBJ2-6; V: TRBV6-5; size: NA; DNA: TGTGCCAGCAGTAACTCTGGGGCCAACGTCCTGACTTTC; CDR3: CASSNSGANVLTF
D: NA; J: TRBJ2-7; V: TRBV2; size: NA; DNA: TGTGCCAGCAGTGAAACCCCCAGAGGAGGGCAGTACTTC; CDR3: CASSETPRGGQYF
D: NA; J: TRBJ1-3; V: TRBV6-6; size: NA; DNA: TGTGCCAGCAGTAACGTAGGAGGTGGAAACACCATATATTTT; CDR3: CASSNVGGGNTIYF
D: TRBD1; J: TRBJ1-2; V: TRBV7-3; size: NA; DNA: TGTGCCAGCAGCTCATGGGACAGGGAGGACGGCTACACCTTC; CDR3: CASSSWDREDGYTF
D: NA; J: TRBJ2-7; V: TRBV19; size: NA; DNA: TGTGCCAGTAGTTCCGGAAGGGGAGGCTCCGAGCAGTACTTC; CDR3: CASSSGRGGSEQYF
D: NA; J: TRBJ2-7; V: TRBV10-3; size: NA; DNA: TGTGCCATCAGTGAGGGCCAATCCGTCGAGGAGCAGTACTTC; CDR3: CAISEGQSVEEQYF
D: TRBD1; J: TRBJ1-2; V: TRBV6-5; size: NA; DNA: TGTGCCATCAAGGACAGGGGCCTAGCAGGAGGCTACACCTTC; CDR3: CAIKDRGLAGGYTF
D: TRBD2; J: TRBJ2-2; V: TRBV7-6; size: NA; DNA: TGTGCCAGCAGCTTAATGGGAGGGGACTACACCGGGGAGCTGTTTTTT; CDR3: CASSLMGGDYTGELFF
D: TRBD2; J: TRBJ2-3; V: TRBV5-6; size: once; DNA: TGTGCCAGCGGGGACCCGGGACTAGGGACAGATACGCAGTATTTT; CDR3: CASGDPGLGTDTQYF
D: NA; J: TRBJ1-5; V: TRBV28; size: NA; DNA: TGTGCCAGCAGTCTAGTAAGCAATCAGCCCCAGCATTTT; CDR3: CASSLVSNQPQHF
D: NA; J: TRBJ2-2; V: TRBV5-8; size: NA; DNA: TGTGCCAGCAGCATTGTGAACACCGGGGAGCTGTTTTTT; CDR3: CASSIVNTGELFF
D: NA; J: TRBJ2-3; V: TRBV9; size: NA; DNA: TGTGCCAGCAGCGTAGCAGGGGCTAGCACAGATACGCAGTATTTT; CDR3: CASSVAGASTDTQYF
D: NA; J: TRBJ1-4; V: TRBV4-2; size: NA; DNA: TGTGCCAGCAGCCAGAGGGGAGGCCGTGAAAAACTGTTTTTT; CDR3: CASSQRGGREKLFF
D: NA; J: TRBJ2-6; V: TRBV7-9; size: NA; DNA: TGTGCCAGCAGCTTAGTTGGGAGAGGTTTGAGCTCTGGGGCCAACGTCCTGACTTTC; CDR3: CASSLVGRGLSSGANVLTF
D: NA; J: TRBJ2-4; V: TRBV5-4; size: NA; DNA: TGTGCCAGCAGCACACAGGGAGGTCTCGGCATTCAGTACTTC; CDR3: CASSTQGGLGIQYF
D: NA; J: TRBJ2-3; V: TRBV19; size: NA; DNA: TGTGCCAGTAGAGGGGGCCTTGGGAGGGCCGAGGATACGCAGTATTTT; CDR3: CASRGGLGRAEDTQYF
D: NA; J: TRBJ2-7; V: TRBV7-3; size: NA; DNA: TGTGCCAGCAGCTTAACGCTTTCCCGGGGAGGGGGCTTCTCCTACGAGCAGTACTTC; CDR3: CASSLTLSRGGGFSYEQYF
D: TRBD1; J: TRBJ2-7; V: TRBV7-8; size: once; DNA: TGTGCCAGCAGCGCGGACAGGTTCAGATCAACCTACGAGCAGTACTTC; CDR3: CASSADRFRSTYEQYF
D: TRBD2; J: TRBJ2-1; V: TRBV4-3; size: once; DNA: TGCGCCAGCAGCCCTACCCTAGCGGGAGTTGGTGGCAATGAGCAGTTCTTC; CDR3: CASSPTLAGVGGNEQFF
D: NA; J: TRBJ1-4; V: TRBV19; size: NA; DNA: TGTGCCAGTAATTGGTTAGGTGAAAAACTGTTTTTT; CDR3: CASNWLGEKLFF
D: NA; J: TRBJ1-3; V: TRBV11-2; size: NA; DNA: TGTGCCAGCAGCCAATTTGGCACTGGAAACACCATATATTTT; CDR3: CASSQFGTGNTIYF
D: TRBD1; J: TRBJ1-2; V: TRBV28; size: NA; DNA: TGTGCCAGCAGCCCACCCCGGGACAGCGACTATGGCTACACCTTC; CDR3: CASSPPRDSDYGYTF
D: NA; J: TRBJ2-3; V: TRBV9; size: NA; DNA: TGTGCCAGCAGCGTAGGCGGGGGCCAGGGAGATACGCAGTATTTT; CDR3: CASSVGGGQGDTQYF
D: NA; J: TRBJ1-6; V: TRBV6-1; size: NA; DNA: TGTGCCAGCAGTGAAAGTGGTGGCGGAGGGGGGTCACCCCTCCACTTT; CDR3: CASSESGGGGGSPLHF
D: NA; J: TRBJ2-2; V: TRBV7-3; size: NA; DNA: TGTGCCAGCAGCCCAAACCGACTCGGGGAGCTGTTTTTT; CDR3: CASSPNRLGELFF
D: NA; J: TRBJ1-1; V: TRBV30; size: NA; DNA: TGTGCCTGGGGTGCGGGGGAAGATAAAGCTTTCTTT; CDR3: CAWGAGEDKAFF
D: NA; J: TRBJ1-1; V: TRBV11-2; size: once; DNA: TGTGCCAGCAGCTTCCCAGGGTGGGACACTGAAGCTTTCTTT; CDR3: CASSFPGWDTEAFF
D: TRBD1; J: TRBJ1-5; V: TRBV6-1; size: NA; DNA: TGTGCCAGCAGCCAGGGGGATGTCAATCAGCCCCAGCATTTT; CDR3: CASSQGDVNQPQHF
D: TRBD2; J: TRBJ2-2; V: TRBV6-6; size: NA; DNA: TGTGCCAGCCGCCGGGAGGGAGCCGGGGAGCTGTTTTTT; CDR3: CASRREGAGELFF
D: TRBD2; J: TRBJ2-7; V: TRBV4-2; size: NA; DNA: TGTGCCAGCAGCCAACAGGCGGGAGGCATCACCGTCTACGAGCAGTACTTC; CDR3: CASSQQAGGITVYEQYF
D: NA; J: TRBJ2-3; V: TRBV5-8; size: NA; DNA: TGTGCCAGCAGCTTGGGGGCCGGGACAACTTCCACAGATACGCAGTATTTT; CDR3: CASSLGAGTTSTDTQYF
D: TRBD1; J: TRBJ1-1; V: TRBV6-1; size: NA; DNA: TGTGCCAGCAGTATCCAGGGGGCAATGAACACTGAAGCTTTCTTT; CDR3: CASSIQGAMNTEAFF